The T cell receptor beta chain described here comes from a study of shared clonotypes between healthy human individuals. The naive CD8 subset, CD45RO-negative cells positively selected for CCR7, excluded terminally differentiated effector memory CD45RA+ cells. Using immunoSEQ multiplex PCR, the repertoire was profiled, and TCRdb retains in-frame clones only, with some absent. This table has over 2 million clones, less than 95% appearing once. The material sequenced was naive CD8+ T cells sorted from blood. This clonotype was sampled from a man aged 18 to 29 in good health.

The CDR3 DNA reads TGCGCCAGCAGCCAAGAATGGGGAGCTCCCTACGAGCAGTACTTC. Its translation: CASSQEWGAPYEQYF. The chain couples TRBV4-1 to TRBJ2-7; possible D gene TRBD2, 5 bases. The CDR3 runs 15 residues. Germline assignment: CDR1 MGHRA and CDR2 YSYEKL. V was clipped by 0 bases and J by 2 bases, with 11 bases between them.